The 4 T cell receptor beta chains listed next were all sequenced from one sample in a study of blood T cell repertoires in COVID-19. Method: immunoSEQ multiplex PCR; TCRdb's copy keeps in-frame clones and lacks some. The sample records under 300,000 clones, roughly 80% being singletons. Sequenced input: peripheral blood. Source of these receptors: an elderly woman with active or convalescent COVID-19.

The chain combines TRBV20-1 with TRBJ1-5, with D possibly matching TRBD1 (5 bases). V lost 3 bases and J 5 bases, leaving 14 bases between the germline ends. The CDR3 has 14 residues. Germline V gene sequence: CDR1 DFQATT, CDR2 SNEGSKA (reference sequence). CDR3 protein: CSASRRDGHQPQHF. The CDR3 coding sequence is TGCAGTGCTAGTAGGCGGGACGGTCATCAGCCCCAGCATTTT.

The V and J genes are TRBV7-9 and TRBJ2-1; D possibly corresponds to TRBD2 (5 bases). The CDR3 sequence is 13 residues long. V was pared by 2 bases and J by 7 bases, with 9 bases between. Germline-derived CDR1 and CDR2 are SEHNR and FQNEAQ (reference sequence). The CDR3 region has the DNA TGTGCCAGCAGCTTATTTGGGGAGAATGAGCAGTTCTTC. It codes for CASSLFGENEQFF. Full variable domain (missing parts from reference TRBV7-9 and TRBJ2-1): DTGVSQNPRHKITKRGQNVTFRCDPISEHNRLYWYRQTLGQGPEFLTYFQNEAQLEKSRLLSDRFSAERPKGSFSTLEIQRTEQGDSAMYLCASSLFGENEQFFGPGTRLTVL.

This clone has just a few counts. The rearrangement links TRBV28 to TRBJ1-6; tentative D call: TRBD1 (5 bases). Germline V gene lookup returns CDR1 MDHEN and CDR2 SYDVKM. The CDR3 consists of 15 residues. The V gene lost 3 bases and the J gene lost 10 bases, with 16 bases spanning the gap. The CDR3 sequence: CASSFDVGGRSPLHF. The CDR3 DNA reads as TGTGCCAGCAGTTTCGACGTCGGGGGACGCTCACCCCTCCACTTT.

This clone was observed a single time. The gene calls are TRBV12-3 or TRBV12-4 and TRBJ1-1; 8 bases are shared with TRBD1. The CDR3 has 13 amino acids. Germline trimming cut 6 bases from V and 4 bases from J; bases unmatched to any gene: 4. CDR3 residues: CASSKTGGTEAFF. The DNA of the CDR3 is TGTGCCAGCAGCAAAACAGGGGGCACTGAAGCTTTCTTT.